The 26 T cell receptor beta chains listed next were all sequenced from one sample in a study of blood T cell repertoires in COVID-19. The method was immunoSEQ multiplex PCR; TCRdb's version includes in-frame clones alone and lacks a portion of them. The table records 450,000 or so clones, 70% to 90% of them present only once. The sequenced sample consisted of peripheral blood. The receptor source for this set is a woman aged 40 to 50 with COVID-19, enrolled during active disease.

This rearrangement joins TRBV29-1 to TRBJ2-3; weak D call: TRBD2 (7 bases). With 7 bases removed from V and 1 base from J, the gap between germline ends came to 15 bases. The CDR3 has 14 amino acids. Per the germline V gene, CDR1 is SQVTM and CDR2 is ANQGSEA. The chain's CDR3 is CSEKGGGGTDTQYF. The CDR3 bases are TGCAGCGAAAAAGGAGGGGGGGGCACAGATACGCAGTATTTT.

The chain carries TRBV24-1 and TRBJ2-5; 7 nucleotides match TRBD1. The J segment lost 5 bases and the V segment lost 12 bases, leaving 11 bases of the junction unmatched. CDR3 size: 13 residues. Germline V CDR1 and CDR2: KGHDR, SFDVKD. The CDR3 region is CASAGQDRETQYF. The CDR3, as DNA: TGTGCCTCTGCCGGACAGGATCGGGAGACCCAGTACTTC.

This clone was seen more than once but under ten times. The chain combines TRBV19 with TRBJ2-3, with 8 positions matching TRBD2. Looked up from germline, CDR1 is LNHDA and CDR2 is SQIVND (reference sequence). V was pared by 7 bases and J by 2 bases, with 8 bases of the junction left unmatched. The CDR3 extends over 15 amino acids. The CDR3 loop reads CASKSLGLDTDTQYF. The CDR3 DNA is TGTGCCAGTAAGTCGTTGGGACTAGACACAGATACGCAGTATTTT.

The V gene is TRBV5-1, the J gene TRBJ1-5, with 7 positions matching TRBD1. The CDR3 has 13 amino acids. V lost 0 bases, J lost 6 bases, and 0 bases stayed unmatched. CDR1 is SGHRS and CDR2 is YFSETQ in the germline V gene. CDR3 residues: CASSLDRGQPQHF. For the CDR3, the DNA is TGCGCCAGCAGCTTGGACAGGGGTCAGCCCCAGCATTTT. The entire variable domain, with the rest obtained from reference TRBV5-1 and TRBJ1-5, is as follows: KAGVTQTPRYLIKTRGQQVTLSCSPISGHRSVSWYQQTPGQGLQFLFEYFSETQRNKGNFPGRFSGRQFSNSRSEMNVSTLELGDSALYLCASSLDRGQPQHFGDGTRLSIL.

J is TRBJ1-1 and V is TRBV30, with 7 bases aligning to TRBD1. This CDR3 spans 13 amino acids. V was clipped by 8 bases and J by 1 base; unmatched bases: 7. Germline V gives CDR1 GTSNPN, CDR2 SVGIG (reference sequence). For the CDR3, the DNA is TGTGCCACCGTAGGGGGCTGGAACACTGAAGCTTTCTTT. It specifies CATVGGWNTEAFF.

The CDR3 here is CASARPSGFMNTEAFF. DNA of the CDR3: TGTGCCAGCGCCAGGCCTTCAGGATTCATGAACACTGAAGCTTTCTTT. The chain carries TRBV7-8 and TRBJ1-1; D unclear. The CDR3 totals 16 residues. Germline V CDR1 and CDR2: SGHVS, FQNEAQ. Trimming shortened V by 8 bases and J by 0 bases, and 19 bases separated the two germline ends. The entire variable domain, with the rest obtained from reference TRBV7-8 and TRBJ1-1, is as follows: GAGVSQSPRYKVAKRGQDVALRCDPISGHVSLFWYQQALGQGPEFLTYFQNEAQLDKSGLPSDRFFAERPEGSVSTLKIQRTQQEDSAVYLCASARPSGFMNTEAFFGQGTRLTVV.

About this clone itself: One end of the junction is discordant with germline, which a read error may explain. V gene TRBV7-7 combines with J gene TRBJ2-7; 7 bases fit TRBD1. The CDR3 covers 17 residues. The V gene's germline CDR1 is SSHAT and CDR2 FNYEAQ (reference sequence). Here the CDR3 DNA reads TGTGCTAGCAGCTTAAGATTCCCCGACAGGGCCTCTACGCGGCAGTACTTC. As protein: CASSLRFPDRASTRQYF.

The chain combines TRBV12-3 or TRBV12-4 with TRBJ1-4, with TRBD1 as a possible D gene (6 bases). Trimming removed 5 bases at V and 7 bases at J, with 11 bases between. This CDR3 has 13 residues. CDR3 sequence: CASSPGDAEKLFF. In DNA form, the CDR3 reads TGTGCCAGCAGTCCAGGGGACGCTGAAAAACTGTTTTTT.

The chain has TRBV3-1 (or the pseudogene TRBV3-2) and TRBJ1-6, with a possible D match to TRBD1 (5 bases). The V gene's germline CDR1 is LGHDT and CDR2 YNNKEL (reference sequence). V lost 2 bases and J lost 6, with 23 bases in between. The CDR3 covers 19 residues. The CDR3 nucleotides are TGTGCCAGCAGCCAATTCTTTCGGGCAGGGCTCTTCTTTAATTCACCCCTCCACTTT. Translation: CASSQFFRAGLFFNSPLHF.

The V call is TRBV27, the J call TRBJ1-6; 10 bases are a match to TRBD1. Germline V gene sequence: CDR1 MNHEY, CDR2 SMNVEV (reference sequence). Germline trimming cut 6 bases from V and 6 bases from J; bases unmatched to any gene: 2. The CDR3 has 14 amino acids. The CDR3 sequence is CASRTGGTNSPLHF. DNA for the CDR3: TGTGCCAGCAGGACAGGGGGCACTAATTCACCCCTCCACTTT.

CDR3 nucleotide sequence: TGTGCCAGCAGTTACTCCGCCAGGGGGGACAATCAGCCCCAGCATTTT. It encodes CASSYSARGDNQPQHF. V and J are TRBV6-2 or TRBV6-3 and TRBJ1-5; 7 nucleotides match TRBD1. The V segment lost 0 bases and the J segment 3 bases; nucleotides outside the gene matches: 5. The CDR3 length is 16 residues. CDR1 is MNHEY and CDR2 is SVGEGT in the germline V gene.

J is TRBJ2-2 and V is TRBV4-3; D unresolved. Trimming pared 0 bases from V and 0 bases from J, leaving 8 bases between. Germline CDR1 LGHNA, CDR2 YSLEER. The CDR3 covers 16 residues. This CDR3 is CASSQDSQANTGELFF. The DNA of the CDR3 is TGCGCCAGCAGCCAAGATAGTCAGGCGAACACCGGGGAGCTGTTTTTT.

This clone was found a few times. The chain couples TRBV28 to TRBJ2-3, with D maybe TRBD2 (5 bases). V was clipped by 3 bases and J by 3 bases, with 19 bases between them. This CDR3 has 17 amino acids. The germline gives CDR1 MDHEN, CDR2 SYDVKM. The CDR3 DNA is TGTGCCAGCAGTTTTCGCCCGGGAACCGATGGTACAGATACGCAGTATTTT. Protein: CASSFRPGTDGTDTQYF.

The chain has TRBV28 and TRBJ1-5; D perhaps matches TRBD1 (5 bases). Germline V gives CDR1 MDHEN, CDR2 SYDVKM. V was clipped by 2 bases and J by 0 bases, with 11 bases between them. CDR3 length: 16 amino acids. The CDR3: CASSLMTDYSNQPQHF. CDR3 DNA: TGTGCCAGCAGTTTAATGACAGATTATAGCAATCAGCCCCAGCATTTT.

This clone showed up just a few times. The sample holds other DNA sequences that translate to the same CDR3. The V call is TRBV27, the J call TRBJ2-2, with 8 positions matching TRBD2. Germline values: CDR1 MNHEY, CDR2 SMNVEV (reference sequence). V lost 1 base to trimming and J lost 3 bases; unmatched junction nucleotides: 1. The length of the CDR3 is 15 residues. The CDR3 region has the DNA TGTGCCAGCAGTTTATTAGCGGGGCACACCGGGGAGCTGTTTTTT. Protein sequence: CASSLLAGHTGELFF.

Worth noting for this clone: Other DNA sequences in the same sample also yield this CDR3. The chain employs TRBV28 and TRBJ1-4; 9 positions match TRBD1. The germline V gene has CDR1 MDHEN and CDR2 SYDVKM. The CDR3 extends over 14 amino acids. Losses at the gene ends were 2 bases for V and 7 bases for J; bases not matched to a gene: 2. The CDR3 region has the DNA TGTGCCAGCAGTTTACGACAGGGGGGTGAAAAACTGTTTTTT. Protein: CASSLRQGGEKLFF. Full variable domain (outside the CDR3, taken from reference TRBV28 and TRBJ1-4): DVKVTQSSRYLVKRTGEKVFLECVQDMDHENMFWYRQDPGLGLRLIYFSYDVKMKEKGDIPEGYSVSREKKERFSLILESASTNQTSMYLCASSLRQGGEKLFFGSGTQLSVL.

This clone showed up just a few times. The sample contains more than one DNA sequence encoding this CDR3. CDR3 nucleotides: TGCGCCAGCAGTCTGACAGGGAATAGCAATCAGCCCCAGCATTTT. It codes for CASSLTGNSNQPQHF. The chain links TRBV5-1 to TRBJ1-5; 7 nucleotides match TRBD1. The CDR3 has 15 amino acids. From germline, CDR1 is SGHRS and CDR2 YFSETQ. V shed 5 bases and J 0 bases; nucleotides not matched to a gene: 5.

The rearrangement links TRBV7-3 to TRBJ2-3, with TRBD1 matching 10 bases. The CDR3 spans 18 residues. V trimming: 5 bases; J trimming: 2 bases; junction bases outside the gene matches: 13. The germline CDR1 and CDR2 sequences are SGHTA and FQGTGA. As DNA, the CDR3 is TGTGCCAGCAGCCGCTCCGGGACAGGGGCCGGGTACACAGATACGCAGTATTTT. Translation gives CASSRSGTGAGYTDTQYF.

V usage is TRBV5-1 and J usage is TRBJ2-1, with 12 bases fitting TRBD2. The junction had 8 bases not matched to a gene; V was cut back by 3 bases and J by 7 bases. Germline V gene data show CDR1 as SGHRS and CDR2 as YFSETQ. This CDR3 is built from 16 residues. CDR3: CASSSTSGSIGNEQFF. The CDR3 DNA follows: TGCGCCAGCAGCTCGACTAGCGGGAGTATTGGGAATGAGCAGTTCTTC.

The J gene is TRBJ2-3, the V gene TRBV4-3; 10 nucleotides line up with TRBD2. The V gene's germline CDR1 is LGHNA and CDR2 YSLEER. The CDR3 sequence is 15 residues long. With V trimmed by 1 base and J by 6 bases, 4 bases remained unmatched. The CDR3 sequence is CASSQGLAGGDTQYF. Here the CDR3 DNA reads TGCGCCAGCAGCCAAGGACTAGCGGGTGGGGATACGCAGTATTTT.

The chain couples TRBV11-3 to TRBJ1-3, with D tentatively TRBD1 (5 bases). CDR1 and CDR2 (germline): SGHNT, YENEEA. The CDR3 runs to 14 residues. The V gene lost 4 bases and the J gene lost 1 base, with 8 bases spanning the gap. CDR3 nucleotides: TGTGCCAGCAGCTCTTCAGGGTCTGGAAACACCATATATTTT. It is translated as CASSSSGSGNTIYF.

V gene TRBV2 combines with J gene TRBJ1-2; TRBD1 aligns across 7 bases. This CDR3 has 15 amino acids. V lost 8 bases to trimming and J lost 1 base; unmatched junction nucleotides: 10. CDR1 SNHLY and CDR2 FYNNEI come from the germline V gene. The CDR3: CASGGTGAVNYGYTF. In DNA, the CDR3 is TGTGCCAGCGGGGGAACAGGGGCCGTTAACTATGGCTACACCTTC.

This clone was counted only a few times. The chain has TRBV19 and TRBJ1-5; 8 bases line up with TRBD1. The CDR3 length is 15 residues. Trimming removed 4 bases from V and 1 base from J; junction bases left unmatched: 3. Germline assignment: CDR1 LNHDA and CDR2 SQIVND (reference sequence). CDR3 bases: TGTGCCAGTAGTAGGGGACAGGTGAGCAATCAGCCCCAGCATTTT. Translated, it gives CASSRGQVSNQPQHF.

This clone was observed a single time. The chain uses TRBV9 and TRBJ1-1; D is possibly TRBD1 (6 bases). The CDR3 runs to 13 residues. Trimming left V 4 bases short and J 8 bases short, with 15 bases between. Germline V gene data show CDR1 as SGDLS and CDR2 as YYNGEE. The CDR3 DNA sequence: TGTGCCAGCAGCCCGACCGGGACACCCGAAGCTTTCTTT. It codes for CASSPTGTPEAFF. The entire variable domain, with the rest obtained from reference TRBV9 and TRBJ1-1, is as follows: DSGVTQTPKHLITATGQRVTLRCSPRSGDLSVYWYQQSLDQGLQFLIQYYNGEERAKGNILERFSAQQFPDLHSELNLSSLELGDSALYFCASSPTGTPEAFFGQGTRLTVV.

This chain links TRBV2 with TRBJ2-3, with D perhaps TRBD2 (6 bases). The CDR3 is 15 residues long. V was cut by 5 bases and J by 0 bases, with 12 bases left in between. From germline, CDR1 is SNHLY and CDR2 FYNNEI. The CDR3 reads CASSLPGTSTDTQYF. The CDR3 DNA follows: TGTGCCAGCAGTCTCCCGGGGACTAGCACAGATACGCAGTATTTT.

The rearrangement joins TRBV7-2 to TRBJ1-1; 7 bases fit TRBD1. Germline V gene data show CDR1 as SGHTA and CDR2 as FQGNSA. Trimming took 1 base from V and 11 from J; bases not matched to a gene: 4. This CDR3 has 12 amino acids. CDR3 protein: CASSLGDSKAFF. The CDR3 DNA sequence: TGTGCCAGCAGCTTAGGGGACAGCAAGGCTTTCTTT.